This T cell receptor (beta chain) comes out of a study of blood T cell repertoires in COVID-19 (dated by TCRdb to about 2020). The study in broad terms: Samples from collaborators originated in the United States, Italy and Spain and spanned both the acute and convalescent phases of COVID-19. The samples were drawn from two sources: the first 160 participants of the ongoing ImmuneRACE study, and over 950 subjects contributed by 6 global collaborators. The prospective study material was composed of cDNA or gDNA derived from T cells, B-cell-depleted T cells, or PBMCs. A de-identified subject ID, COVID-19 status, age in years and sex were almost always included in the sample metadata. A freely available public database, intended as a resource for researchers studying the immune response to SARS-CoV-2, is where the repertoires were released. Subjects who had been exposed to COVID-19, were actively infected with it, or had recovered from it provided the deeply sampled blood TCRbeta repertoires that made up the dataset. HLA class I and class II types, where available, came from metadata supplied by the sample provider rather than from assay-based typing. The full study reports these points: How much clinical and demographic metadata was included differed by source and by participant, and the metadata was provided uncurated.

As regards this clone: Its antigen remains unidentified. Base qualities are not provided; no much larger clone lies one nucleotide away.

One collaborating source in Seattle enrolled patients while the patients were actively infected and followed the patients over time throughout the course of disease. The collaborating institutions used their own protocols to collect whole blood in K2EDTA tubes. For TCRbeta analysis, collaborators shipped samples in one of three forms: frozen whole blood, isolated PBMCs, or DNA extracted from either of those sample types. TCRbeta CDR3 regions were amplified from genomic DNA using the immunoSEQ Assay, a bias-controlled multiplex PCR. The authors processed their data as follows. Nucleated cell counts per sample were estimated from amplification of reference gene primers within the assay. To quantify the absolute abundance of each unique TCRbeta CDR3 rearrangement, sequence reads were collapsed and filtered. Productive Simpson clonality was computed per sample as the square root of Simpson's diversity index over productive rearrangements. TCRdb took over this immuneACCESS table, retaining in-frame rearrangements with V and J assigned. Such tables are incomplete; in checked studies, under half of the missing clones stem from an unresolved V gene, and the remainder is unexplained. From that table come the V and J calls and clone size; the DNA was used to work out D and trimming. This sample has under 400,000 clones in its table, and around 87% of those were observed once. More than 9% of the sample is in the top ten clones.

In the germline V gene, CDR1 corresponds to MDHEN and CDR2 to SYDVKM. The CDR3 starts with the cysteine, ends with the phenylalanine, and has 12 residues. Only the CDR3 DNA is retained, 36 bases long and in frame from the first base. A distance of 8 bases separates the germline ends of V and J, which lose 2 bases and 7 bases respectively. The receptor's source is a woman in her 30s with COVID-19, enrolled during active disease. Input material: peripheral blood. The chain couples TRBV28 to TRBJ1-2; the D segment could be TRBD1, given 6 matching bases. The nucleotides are TGTGCCAGCAGTTTAACAGGGACTGGCTACACCTTC. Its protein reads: CASSLTGTGYTF.